Presented here are 27 T cell receptor beta chains from one specimen sequenced in a study of technical replicates of blood from a handful of donors. This table comes from immunoSEQ multiplex PCR, and its TCRdb copy is limited to in-frame clones, with some not included. The sample yields about 84,000 clones, roughly 97% seen once. Material for sequencing was T cells isolated from PBMCs. The receptors were gathered from a human donor in good health.

This clone was detected only once. The chain combines TRBV29-1 with TRBJ1-1; D ambiguous. This CDR3 is 12 amino acids long. Trimming removed 3 bases from V and 5 bases from J, with 10 bases in between. The germline V gene encodes CDR1 SQVTM and CDR2 ANQGSEA. The DNA of the CDR3 is TGCAGCGTTGACGGTGGGAGGACTGAAGCTTTCTTT. Amino acid sequence: CSVDGGRTEAFF. Full variable domain (missing parts from reference TRBV29-1 and TRBJ1-1): SAVISQKPSRDICQRGTSLTIQCQVDSQVTMMFWYRQQPGQSLTLIATANQGSEATYESGFVIDKFPISRPNLTFSTLTVSNMSPEDSSIYLCSVDGGRTEAFFGQGTRLTVV.

V is TRBV28 and J is TRBJ1-3; D is undetermined. The CDR3 is 14 residues long. The V gene's germline CDR1 is MDHEN and CDR2 SYDVKM. V was clipped by 5 bases and J by 5 bases, with 13 bases between them. CDR3 sequence: CASSLTSPRNTIYF. For the CDR3, the DNA is TGTGCCAGCAGTCTCACTTCCCCAAGAAACACCATATATTTT.

The chain links TRBV7-9 to TRBJ1-2; D is ambiguous. This CDR3 contains 14 residues. Germline CDR1 is SEHNR and CDR2 is FQNEAQ (reference sequence). The ends were cut back, 4 bases at V and 1 base at J, with 10 bases in the middle. Written as DNA, the CDR3 is TGTGCCAGCAGCTCCCGGCAGGTTAACTATGGCTACACCTTC. Protein sequence: CASSSRQVNYGYTF.

This clone was seen only a few times. J is TRBJ2-7 and V is TRBV18, with TRBD1 as a possible D gene (6 bases). The CDR3 runs to 13 residues. The germline V gene has CDR1 KGHSH and CDR2 LQKENI. The V end lost 5 bases, the J end lost 6 bases, and 14 bases lay between the germline ends. The CDR3 bases are TGTGCCAGCTCATTACAGGACAGTCGCGAGCAGTACTTC. It translates to CASSLQDSREQYF.

The chain joins TRBV30 to TRBJ2-7, with TRBD2 as a possible D gene (6 bases). Trimming removed 2 bases from V and 3 bases from J, with 11 bases in between. The CDR3 extends over 13 amino acids. Germline-derived CDR1 and CDR2 are GTSNPN and SVGIG (reference sequence). CDR3 coding DNA: TGTGCCTGGAGTTGGGGGACTCACTACGAGCAGTACTTC. It translates to CAWSWGTHYEQYF.

The chain is built from TRBV28 and TRBJ1-2; no definite D call. This CDR3 spans 12 amino acids. Trimming left V 8 bases short and J 1 base short, with 8 bases between. The V gene's germline CDR1 is MDHEN and CDR2 SYDVKM. The CDR3 region is CASAGNNYGYTF. CDR3 DNA sequence: TGTGCCAGCGCCGGGAATAACTATGGCTACACCTTC.

The genes are TRBV7-2 and TRBJ1-1, with D hard to call. V lost 4 bases and J 3 bases, leaving 3 bases between the germline ends. Germline lookup yields CDR1 SGHTA and CDR2 FQGNSA. The CDR3 consists of 11 residues. The CDR3, as DNA: TGTGCCAGCAGCTCCGACACTGAAGCTTTCTTT. Residues: CASSSDTEAFF.

The V gene is TRBV11-2, the J gene TRBJ1-5, with D unresolved. The CDR3 is made up of 14 amino acids. Germline CDR1 SGHAT, CDR2 FQNNGV. V was cut by 5 bases and J by 7 bases, with 15 bases left in between. CDR3 protein: CASSLNRVRQPQHF. DNA for the CDR3: TGTGCCAGCAGCCTCAACCGGGTTCGGCAGCCCCAGCATTTT.

This clone was recorded a few times. This chain joins TRBV15 and TRBJ1-2; D unresolved. The V and J ends lost 0 bases and 5 bases respectively, with 7 bases between them. The germline CDR1 and CDR2 sequences are LNHNV and YYDKDF (reference sequence). This CDR3 has 13 residues. Here the CDR3 DNA reads TGTGCCACCAGCAGAGATAGATCGTATGGCTACACCTTC. Translating gives CATSRDRSYGYTF. The variable domain in full, completed from reference TRBV15 and TRBJ1-2, reads DAMVIQNPRYQVTQFGKPVTLSCSQTLNHNVMYWYQQKSSQAPKLLFHYYDKDFNNEADTPDNFQSRRPNTSFCFLDIRSPGLGDTAMYLCATSRDRSYGYTFGSGTRLTVV.

This chain joins TRBV4-1 and TRBJ2-1; TRBD2 agrees at 7 bases. The CDR3 is 17 residues long. Germline trimming cut 3 bases from V and 0 bases from J; bases unmatched to any gene: 8. CDR1 is MGHRA and CDR2 is YSYEKL in the germline V gene. The chain's CDR3 is CASSQVLGGSSYNEQFF. DNA of the CDR3: TGCGCCAGCAGCCAGGTCCTCGGGGGGAGCTCCTACAATGAGCAGTTCTTC.

V usage is TRBV7-9 and J usage is TRBJ1-2; 8 bases fit TRBD1. V trimming: 0 bases; J trimming: 4 bases; junction bases outside the gene matches: 7. This CDR3 is built from 16 residues. Looked up from germline, CDR1 is SEHNR and CDR2 is FQNEAQ (reference sequence). As DNA, the CDR3 is TGTGCCAGCAGCTTAGCATCCAGGGGGCGCATCTATGGCTACACCTTC. This codes for CASSLASRGRIYGYTF.

V usage is TRBV6-5 and J usage is TRBJ1-2; possibly TRBD1 for D (6 bases). CDR3 length: 15 residues. V gave up 6 bases and J gave up 0 bases, with 14 bases separating them. The germline V gene encodes CDR1 MNHEY and CDR2 SVGAGI. Here the CDR3 DNA reads TGTGCCAGCAGCCCACGCAGGACAGCTAACTATGGCTACACCTTC. It yields the protein CASSPRRTANYGYTF.

This clone has only one observation. In nucleotides, the CDR3 is TGCGCCAGCAGCTTGGATCCTAGCGGGAGCGTTGAGCAGTTCTTC. Translation: CASSLDPSGSVEQFF. The chain is built from TRBV5-1 and TRBJ2-1; 10 bases line up with TRBD2. V lost 0 bases to trimming and J lost 9 bases; unmatched junction nucleotides: 6. Looked up from germline, CDR1 is SGHRS and CDR2 is YFSETQ. The CDR3 contains 15 residues.

This clone has just one count. The genes are TRBV19 and TRBJ2-2; maybe TRBD1 (5 bases). Germline V gives CDR1 LNHDA, CDR2 SQIVND (reference sequence). Trimming took 4 bases from V and 2 from J, leaving 11 bases between them. CDR3 length: 15 residues. CDR3 sequence (DNA): TGTGCCAGTAGTACTGACAGTTATAACACCGGGGAGCTGTTTTTT. Residues: CASSTDSYNTGELFF.

The chain uses TRBV9 and TRBJ2-7, with 9 bases fitting TRBD1. V shed 3 bases and J 3 bases; nucleotides not matched to a gene: 7. CDR3 length: 15 residues. Germline CDR1 is SGDLS and CDR2 is YYNGEE. The CDR3 region has the DNA TGTGCCAGCAGCGAATCCGGGACAGGGATCTACGAGCAGTACTTC. Translation: CASSESGTGIYEQYF. Using reference TRBV9 and TRBJ2-7 for the parts outside the CDR3, the full variable domain is DSGVTQTPKHLITATGQRVTLRCSPRSGDLSVYWYQQSLDQGLQFLIQYYNGEERAKGNILERFSAQQFPDLHSELNLSSLELGDSALYFCASSESGTGIYEQYFGPGTRLTVT.

The CDR3 region is CASSTSVQNTEAFF. The CDR3 nucleotides are TGTGCCAGCAGCACAAGCGTACAGAACACTGAAGCTTTCTTT. The chain recombines TRBV6-6 with TRBJ1-1; D unresolved. Germline-derived CDR1 and CDR2 are MNHNY and SVGAGI (reference sequence). Trimming removed 6 bases from V and 1 base from J, with 12 bases in between. This CDR3 spans 14 amino acids.

The chain joins TRBV10-3 to TRBJ2-5; D is uncertain. Germline V CDR1 and CDR2: ENHRY, SYGVKD. The length of the CDR3 is 11 residues. V was cut by 2 bases and J by 4 bases, with 2 bases left in between. The CDR3 nucleotides are TGTGCCATCAGTGAGCGAGAGACCCAGTACTTC. Its protein is CAISERETQYF.

This clone was seen only once. V gene TRBV6-6 combines with J gene TRBJ1-2; TRBD1 is a possible D gene (6 bases). Trimming took 6 bases from V and 2 from J, leaving 16 bases between them. CDR1 and CDR2 (germline): MNHNY, SVGAGI (reference sequence). The CDR3 sequence is 15 residues long. This chain's CDR3 is CASRPPRDKNYGYTF. The CDR3 DNA is TGTGCCAGCAGACCCCCTAGGGACAAGAACTATGGCTACACCTTC.

This sequence joins TRBV27 and TRBJ2-3; D perhaps matches TRBD2 (5 bases). CDR1 is MNHEY, CDR2 SMNVEV, per germline (reference sequence). This CDR3 spans 11 amino acids. V gave up 10 bases and J gave up 10 bases, with 15 bases separating them. The CDR3 nucleotides read TGTGCCACCCTCACTAGAAGGGCGCAGTATTTT. The encoded protein is CATLTRRAQYF.

The chain has TRBV27 and TRBJ2-3, with TRBD2 identical over 7 bases. V was clipped by 5 bases and J by 1 base; unmatched bases: 9. The CDR3 has 16 residues. The germline CDR1 and CDR2 sequences are MNHEY and SMNVEV (reference sequence). CDR3 DNA: TGTGCCAGCAGTCCCGAACCGGGACTACGCACAGATACGCAGTATTTT. Its translation: CASSPEPGLRTDTQYF.

The chain carries TRBV4-1 and TRBJ2-7, with 14 bases fitting TRBD2. Germline V gene sequence: CDR1 MGHRA, CDR2 YSYEKL. This CDR3 comprises 17 residues. The trim removed 4 bases at V and 4 bases at J, leaving 9 bases unmatched. CDR3 bases: TGCGCCAGCAGCCGAAAGGTGGGACTAGCGGGAGTTTACGAGCAGTACTTC. Its translation is CASSRKVGLAGVYEQYF.

Only one count was recorded for this clone. The V call is TRBV28, the J call TRBJ2-1; 8 bases align to TRBD1. The CDR3 length is 13 residues. V was clipped by 6 bases and J by 5 bases; unmatched bases: 3. The germline gives CDR1 MDHEN, CDR2 SYDVKM. This CDR3 is CASSPDRDNEQFF. CDR3 coding DNA: TGTGCCAGCAGCCCGGACAGGGACAATGAGCAGTTCTTC.

The genes are TRBV9 and TRBJ2-6; 7 positions match TRBD1. The CDR3 runs 18 residues. The germline CDR1 and CDR2 sequences are SGDLS and YYNGEE. V shed 4 bases and J 0 bases; nucleotides not matched to a gene: 10. CDR3 protein: CASSRTGVALSGANVLTF. The CDR3 DNA reads TGTGCCAGCAGCAGAACAGGGGTGGCCCTCTCTGGGGCCAACGTCCTGACTTTC.

The rearrangement joins TRBV10-1 to TRBJ2-1; TRBD2 is a possible D gene (6 bases). CDR1 and CDR2 (germline): WNHNN, SYGVQD (reference sequence). This CDR3 is 16 amino acids long. The V end lost 3 bases, the J end lost 2 bases, and 14 bases lay between the germline ends. The CDR3 DNA sequence: TGCGCCAGCAGTGAAGGAGGGAGCGATCCCTACAATGAGCAGTTCTTC. It yields the protein CASSEGGSDPYNEQFF.

The rearrangement links TRBV5-1 to TRBJ2-7; 9 bases align to TRBD1. Per the germline V gene, CDR1 is SGHRS and CDR2 is YFSETQ. The CDR3 is made up of 14 amino acids. Germline trimming cut 3 bases from V and 7 bases from J; bases unmatched to any gene: 8. The DNA for the CDR3 is TGCGCCAGCAGCTCCCCCGGCGGGACAGGGGAGCAGTACTTC. It yields the protein CASSSPGGTGEQYF.

The chain links TRBV5-1 to TRBJ1-1; D uncertain. The CDR3 has 15 residues. V was shortened by 4 bases and J by 1 base, with 14 bases between the two germline ends. In germline, CDR1 is SGHRS, CDR2 YFSETQ. CDR3 DNA sequence: TGCGCCAGCAGCCCTACCTCACAGAGGAACACTGAAGCTTTCTTT. It translates to CASSPTSQRNTEAFF.

The CDR3 sequence: CASRTGGQEKLFF. The CDR3 nucleotides are TGTGCCAGCAGAACAGGGGGCCAGGAAAAACTGTTTTTT. V is TRBV6-1 and J is TRBJ1-4, with 9 bases that match TRBD1. The trim removed 6 bases at V and 8 bases at J, leaving 4 bases unmatched. The germline CDR1 and CDR2 sequences are MNHNS and SASEGT. CDR3 length equals 13 residues.